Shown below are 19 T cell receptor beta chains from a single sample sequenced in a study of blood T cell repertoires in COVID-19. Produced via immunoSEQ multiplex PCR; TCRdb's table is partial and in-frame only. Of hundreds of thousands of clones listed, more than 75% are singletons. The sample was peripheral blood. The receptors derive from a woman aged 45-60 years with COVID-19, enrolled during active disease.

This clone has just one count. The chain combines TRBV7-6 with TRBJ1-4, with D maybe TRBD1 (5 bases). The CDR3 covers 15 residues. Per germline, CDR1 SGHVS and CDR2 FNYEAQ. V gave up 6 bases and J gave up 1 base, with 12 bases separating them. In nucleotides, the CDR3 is TGTGCCAGCAGGGGATCAGGGCTAACTAATGAAAAACTGTTTTTT. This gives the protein CASRGSGLTNEKLFF.

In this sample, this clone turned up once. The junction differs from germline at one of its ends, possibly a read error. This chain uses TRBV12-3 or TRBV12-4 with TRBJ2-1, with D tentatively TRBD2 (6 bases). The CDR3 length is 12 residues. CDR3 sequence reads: CASSPDLGTRLF. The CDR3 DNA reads TGTGCCAGCAGCCCAGACCTGGGGACTCGGCTCTTC.

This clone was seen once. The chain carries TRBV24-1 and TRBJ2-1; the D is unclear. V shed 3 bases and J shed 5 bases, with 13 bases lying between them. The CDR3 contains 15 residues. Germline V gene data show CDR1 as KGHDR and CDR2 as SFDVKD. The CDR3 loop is CATSDRQVANNEQFF. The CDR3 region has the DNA TGTGCCACCAGTGATCGGCAGGTTGCAAACAATGAGCAGTTCTTC.

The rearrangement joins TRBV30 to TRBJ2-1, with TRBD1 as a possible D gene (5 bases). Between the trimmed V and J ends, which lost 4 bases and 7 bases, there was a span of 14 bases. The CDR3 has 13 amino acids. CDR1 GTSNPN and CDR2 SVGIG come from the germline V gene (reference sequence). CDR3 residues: CAWKGDKGNEQFF. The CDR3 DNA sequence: TGTGCCTGGAAAGGGGATAAGGGGAATGAGCAGTTCTTC.

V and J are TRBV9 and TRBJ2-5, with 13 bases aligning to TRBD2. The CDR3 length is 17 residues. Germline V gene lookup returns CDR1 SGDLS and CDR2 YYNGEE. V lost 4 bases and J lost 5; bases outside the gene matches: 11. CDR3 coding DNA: TGTGCCAGCAGCCCCGGAACTAGCGGGAGGGCGAGGGAGACCCAGTACTTC. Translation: CASSPGTSGRARETQYF.

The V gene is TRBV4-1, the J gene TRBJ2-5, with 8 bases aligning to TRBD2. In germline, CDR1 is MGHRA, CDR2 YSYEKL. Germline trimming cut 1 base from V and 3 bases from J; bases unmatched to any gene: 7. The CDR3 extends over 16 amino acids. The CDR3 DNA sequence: TGCGCCAGCAGCCAAGGTTCGGGAGGGAAAAAAGAGACCCAGTACTTC. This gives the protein CASSQGSGGKKETQYF.

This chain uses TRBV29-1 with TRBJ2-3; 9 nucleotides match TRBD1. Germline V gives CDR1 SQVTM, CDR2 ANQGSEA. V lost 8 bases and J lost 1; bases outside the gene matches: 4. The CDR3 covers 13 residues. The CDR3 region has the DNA TGCAGCATCCGGGACAGGGGCACAGATACGCAGTATTTT. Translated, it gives CSIRDRGTDTQYF.

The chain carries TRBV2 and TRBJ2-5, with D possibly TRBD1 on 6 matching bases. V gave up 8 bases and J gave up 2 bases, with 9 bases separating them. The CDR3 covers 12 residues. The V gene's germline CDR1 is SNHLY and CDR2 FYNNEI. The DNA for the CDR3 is TGTGCCAGCCACAGGGTTCAAGAGACCCAGTACTTC. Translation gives CASHRVQETQYF.

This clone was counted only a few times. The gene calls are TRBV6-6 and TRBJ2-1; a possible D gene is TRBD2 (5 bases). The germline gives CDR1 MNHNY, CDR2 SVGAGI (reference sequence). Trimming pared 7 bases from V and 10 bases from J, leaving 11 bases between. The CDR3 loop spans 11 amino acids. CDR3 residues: CASKEDGEQFF. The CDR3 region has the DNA TGTGCCAGCAAGGAGGACGGAGAGCAGTTCTTC.

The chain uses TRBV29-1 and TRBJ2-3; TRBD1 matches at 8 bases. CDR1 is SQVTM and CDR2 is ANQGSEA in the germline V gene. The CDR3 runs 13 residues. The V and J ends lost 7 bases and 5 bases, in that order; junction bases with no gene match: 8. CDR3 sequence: CSGTTGAGDTQYF. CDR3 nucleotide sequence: TGCAGCGGGACGACAGGGGCCGGAGATACGCAGTATTTT.

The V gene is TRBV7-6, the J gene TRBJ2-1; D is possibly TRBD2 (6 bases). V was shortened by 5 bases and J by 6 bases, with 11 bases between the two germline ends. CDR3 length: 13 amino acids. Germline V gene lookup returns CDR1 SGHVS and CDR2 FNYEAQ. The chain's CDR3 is CASSRGRGNEQFF. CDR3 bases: TGTGCCAGCAGCCGAGGGCGGGGCAATGAGCAGTTCTTC.

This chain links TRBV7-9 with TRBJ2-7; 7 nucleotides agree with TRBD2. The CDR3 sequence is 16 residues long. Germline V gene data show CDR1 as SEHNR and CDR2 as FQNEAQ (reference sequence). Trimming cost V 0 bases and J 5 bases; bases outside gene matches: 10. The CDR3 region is CASSLAAGVESHEQYF. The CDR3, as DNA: TGTGCCAGCAGCTTAGCGGCGGGAGTAGAATCCCACGAGCAGTACTTC.

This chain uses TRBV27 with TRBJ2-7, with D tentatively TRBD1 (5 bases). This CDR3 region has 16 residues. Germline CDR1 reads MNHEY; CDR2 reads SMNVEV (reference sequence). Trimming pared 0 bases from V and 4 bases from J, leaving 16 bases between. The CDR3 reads CASSLSWAGKLYEQYF. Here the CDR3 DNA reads TGTGCCAGCAGTTTATCTTGGGCAGGGAAGTTGTACGAGCAGTACTTC.

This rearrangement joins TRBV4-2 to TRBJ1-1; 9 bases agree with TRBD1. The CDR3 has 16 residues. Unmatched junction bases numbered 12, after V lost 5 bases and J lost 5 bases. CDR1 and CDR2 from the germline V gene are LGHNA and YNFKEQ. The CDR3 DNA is TGTGCCAGCAGCGTAGCTATGGGGACAGGGAAGACTGAAGCTTTCTTT. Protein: CASSVAMGTGKTEAFF.

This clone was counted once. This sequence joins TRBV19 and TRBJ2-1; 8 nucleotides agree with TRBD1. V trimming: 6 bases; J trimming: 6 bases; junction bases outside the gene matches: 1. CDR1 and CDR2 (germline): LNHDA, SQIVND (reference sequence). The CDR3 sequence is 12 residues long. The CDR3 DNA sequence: TGTGCCAGTAGCACAGGGGGCAATGAGCAGTTCTTC. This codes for CASSTGGNEQFF.

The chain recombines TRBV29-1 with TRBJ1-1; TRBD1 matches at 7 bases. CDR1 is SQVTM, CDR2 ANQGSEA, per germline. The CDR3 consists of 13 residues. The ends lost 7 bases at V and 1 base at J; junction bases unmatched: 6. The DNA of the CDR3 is TGCAGCGCCCAGGGACAGCCGAACACTGAAGCTTTCTTT. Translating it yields CSAQGQPNTEAFF. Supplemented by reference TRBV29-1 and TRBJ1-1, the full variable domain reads SAVISQKPSRDICQRGTSLTIQCQVDSQVTMMFWYRQQPGQSLTLIATANQGSEATYESGFVIDKFPISRPNLTFSTLTVSNMSPEDSSIYLCSAQGQPNTEAFFGQGTRLTVV.

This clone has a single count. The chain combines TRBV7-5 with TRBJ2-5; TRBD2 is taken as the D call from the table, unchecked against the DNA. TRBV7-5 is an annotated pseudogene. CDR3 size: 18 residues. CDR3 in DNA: TGTGTCAGAAGCTTACGCCCTCCTAGCGTCCTGAAGGTAGAGACCCAGTACTTC. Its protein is CVRSLRPPSVLKVETQYF.

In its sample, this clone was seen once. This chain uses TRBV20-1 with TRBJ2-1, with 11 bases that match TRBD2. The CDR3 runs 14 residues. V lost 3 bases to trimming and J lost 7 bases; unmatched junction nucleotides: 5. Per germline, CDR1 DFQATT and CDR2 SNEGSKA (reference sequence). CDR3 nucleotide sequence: TGCAGTGCTAGTCGGCTAGCGGGAGGAAATGAGCAGTTCTTC. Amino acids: CSASRLAGGNEQFF.

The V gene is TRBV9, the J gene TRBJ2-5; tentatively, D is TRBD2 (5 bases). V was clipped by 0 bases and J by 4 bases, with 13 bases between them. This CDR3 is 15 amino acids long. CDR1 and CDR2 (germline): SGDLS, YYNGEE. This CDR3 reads CASSVDTGSRETQYF. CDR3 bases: TGTGCCAGCAGCGTAGATACGGGATCTCGAGAGACCCAGTACTTC. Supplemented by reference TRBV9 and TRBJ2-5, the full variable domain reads DSGVTQTPKHLITATGQRVTLRCSPRSGDLSVYWYQQSLDQGLQFLIQYYNGEERAKGNILERFSAQQFPDLHSELNLSSLELGDSALYFCASSVDTGSRETQYFGPGTRLLVL.